The sequence of this TCR beta chain was determined in a study of CD8 T cells in Susac syndrome. Sequencing of TCR beta covered CD8+ and CD4+ T cells obtained from blood. Multiple sclerosis controls were treatment-naive patients with stable or active relapsing-remitting disease. The authors negatively isolated CD8+ and CD4+ T cells and FACS-enriched TEMRA cells. After extraction with the RNeasy kit, roughly 0.45 to 1 ug of the RNA was reverse transcribed using random hexamers. TCR beta CDR3 was amplified by immunoSEQ multiplex PCR. This amplification extended across 54 Vbeta and 13 Jbeta segments. TCRdb called the immunoSEQ multiplex PCR reads again in MiXCR, with one record for every CDR3 protein. The sample carries under 200,000 distinct CDR3 sequences, 95% recorded once. This CDR3 has 15 amino acids. Germline CDR1 and CDR2: LGHDT and YNNKEL (reference sequence). V lost 0 bases and J 4 bases, leaving 13 bases between the germline ends.

Sample: CD8+ T cells from PBMCs. The gene calls are TRBV3-1 and TRBJ2-7, with D tentatively TRBD1 (6 bases). The clonotype was recovered from a human donor with multiple sclerosis. CDR3 nucleotides: TGTGCCAGCAGCCAAGAAGGTACAGGGTGGTACGAGCAGTACTTC. Its protein product is CASSQEGTGWYEQYF.